The T cell receptor (beta chain) under discussion was sequenced for a study of cytomegalovirus exposure and HLA in healthy donors. Study-level results: The analysis excluded some indistinguishable V segments, including TRBV6-2 and TRBV6-3.

PCR used 60 Vbeta primers and 13 Jbeta primers. The method was immunoSEQ multiplex PCR; TCRdb's version includes in-frame clones alone and lacks a portion of them. This sample yields about 95,000 clones, of which 80% to 85% are seen a single time; approximately 4% belongs to the top ten. Remarks on this clone: Its specificity is unknown.

The J segment lost 0 bases and the V segment lost 3 bases, leaving 4 bases of the junction unmatched. Germline values: CDR1 SGHNT, CDR2 YYREEE (reference sequence). The CDR3 totals 15 residues. The chain uses TRBV5-4 and TRBJ1-1; 8 bases line up with TRBD1. Input material: PBMCs. This TCR came from a woman in her 70s in good health and CMV-seropositive. Here the CDR3 reads CASSYRQGMNTEAFF. The CDR3 DNA follows: TGTGCCAGCAGCTATCGACAGGGGATGAACACTGAAGCTTTCTTT.